This T cell receptor (beta chain) comes out of a study of vaccination effects on CD4 cells after COVID-19. Study observations and caveats: Spike-reactive clones in convalescents after vaccination were chiefly newly vaccine-induced.

Pools of viral peptides were used by the ViraFEST assay to expand antigen-specific CD4+ T cells ahead of sequencing. Culturing for 9 to 10 days preceded CD4+ T cell isolation. A positive SARS-CoV-2 PCR test fell between March and December 2020. TCRdb keeps only in-frame clones here, not all; method: immunoSEQ multiplex PCR. The table records under 25,000 clones, roughly four fifths of them present only once. Regarding this clone: Its cognate antigen is unknown.

This CDR3 is 15 amino acids long. Germline CDR1 SNHLY, CDR2 FYNNEI. V lost 7 bases, J lost 0 bases, and 15 bases lay in between. The J gene is TRBJ1-2, the V gene TRBV2; D is ambiguous. The source was CD4+ T cells from PBMCs cultured with SARS-CoV-2 spike peptides, collected before COVID-19 vaccination. The TCR originated in a human donor who had a prior SARS-CoV-2 infection. CDR3 bases: TGTGCCAGCACAACGCTAAGCTACGCTAACTATGGCTACACCTTC. Translated: CASTTLSYANYGYTF.